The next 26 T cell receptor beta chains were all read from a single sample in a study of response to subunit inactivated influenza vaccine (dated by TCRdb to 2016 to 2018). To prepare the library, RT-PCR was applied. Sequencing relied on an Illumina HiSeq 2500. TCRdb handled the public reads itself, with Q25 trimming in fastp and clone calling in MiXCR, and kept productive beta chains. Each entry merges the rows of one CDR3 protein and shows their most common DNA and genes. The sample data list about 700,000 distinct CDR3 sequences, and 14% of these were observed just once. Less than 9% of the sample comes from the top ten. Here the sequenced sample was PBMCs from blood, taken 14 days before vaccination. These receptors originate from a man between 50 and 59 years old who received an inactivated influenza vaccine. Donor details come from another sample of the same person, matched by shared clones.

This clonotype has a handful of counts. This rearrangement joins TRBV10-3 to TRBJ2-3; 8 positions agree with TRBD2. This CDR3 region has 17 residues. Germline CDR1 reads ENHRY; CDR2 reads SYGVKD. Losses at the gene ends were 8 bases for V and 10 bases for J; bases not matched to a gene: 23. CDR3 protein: CAISPGGVSGISRAQYF. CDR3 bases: TGTGCCATCTCCCCCGGGGGGGTTAGCGGGATTTCCCGCGCGCAGTATTTT.

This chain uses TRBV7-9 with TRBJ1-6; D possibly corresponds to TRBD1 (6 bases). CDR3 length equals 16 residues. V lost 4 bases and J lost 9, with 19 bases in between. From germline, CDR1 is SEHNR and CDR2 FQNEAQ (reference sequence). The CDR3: CASSYGTLTQGSPLHF. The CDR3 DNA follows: TGTGCCAGCAGCTACGGGACCTTAACACAGGGTTCACCCCTCCACTTT.

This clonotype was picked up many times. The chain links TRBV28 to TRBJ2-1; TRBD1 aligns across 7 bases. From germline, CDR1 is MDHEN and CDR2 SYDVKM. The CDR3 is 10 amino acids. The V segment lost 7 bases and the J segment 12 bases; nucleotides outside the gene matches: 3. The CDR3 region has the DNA TGTGCCAGCAAAGGGGACAGGCAGTTCTTC. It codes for CASKGDRQFF.

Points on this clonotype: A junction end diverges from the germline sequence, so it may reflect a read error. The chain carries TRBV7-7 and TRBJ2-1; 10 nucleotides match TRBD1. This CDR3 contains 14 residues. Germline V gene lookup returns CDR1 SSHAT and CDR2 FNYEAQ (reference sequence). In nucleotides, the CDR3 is TGTGCTAGCACCGCGGGACAGGGGAACAATGAGCAGTTCTTC. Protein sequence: CASTAGQGNNEQFF.

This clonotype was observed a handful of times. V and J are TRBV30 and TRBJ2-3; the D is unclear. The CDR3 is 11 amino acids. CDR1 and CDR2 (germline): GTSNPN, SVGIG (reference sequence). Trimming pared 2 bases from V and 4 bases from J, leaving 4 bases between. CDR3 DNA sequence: TGTGCCTGGAGTCCCGCAGATACGCAGTATTTT. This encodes CAWSPADTQYF.

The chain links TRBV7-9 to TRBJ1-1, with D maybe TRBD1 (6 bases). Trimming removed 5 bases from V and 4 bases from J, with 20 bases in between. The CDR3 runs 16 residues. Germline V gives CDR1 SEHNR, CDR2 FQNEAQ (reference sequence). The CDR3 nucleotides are TGTGCCAGCAGCCCTAGCGGAGGGGGGGAAAGCACTGAAGCTTTCTTT. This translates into CASSPSGGGESTEAFF.

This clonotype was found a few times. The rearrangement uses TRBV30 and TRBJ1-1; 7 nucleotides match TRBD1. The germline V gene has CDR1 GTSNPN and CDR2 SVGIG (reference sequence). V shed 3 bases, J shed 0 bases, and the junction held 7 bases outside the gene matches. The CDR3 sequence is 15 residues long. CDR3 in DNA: TGTGCCTGGAGGATCCAGGGGGGAATGAACACTGAAGCTTTCTTT. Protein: CAWRIQGGMNTEAFF.

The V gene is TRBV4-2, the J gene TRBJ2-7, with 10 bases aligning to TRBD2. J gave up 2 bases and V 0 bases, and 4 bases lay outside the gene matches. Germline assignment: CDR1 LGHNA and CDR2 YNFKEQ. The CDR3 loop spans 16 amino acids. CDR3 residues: CASSQESSGSAYEQYF. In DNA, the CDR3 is TGTGCCAGCAGCCAAGAGTCTAGCGGGAGCGCCTACGAGCAGTACTTC.

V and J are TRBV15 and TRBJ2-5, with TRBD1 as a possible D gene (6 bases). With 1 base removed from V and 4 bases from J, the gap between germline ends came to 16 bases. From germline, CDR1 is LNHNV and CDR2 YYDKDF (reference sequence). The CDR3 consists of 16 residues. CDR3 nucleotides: TGTGCCACCAGCAGAGGCTATACAGGGTCAGGAGAGACCCAGTACTTC. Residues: CATSRGYTGSGETQYF.

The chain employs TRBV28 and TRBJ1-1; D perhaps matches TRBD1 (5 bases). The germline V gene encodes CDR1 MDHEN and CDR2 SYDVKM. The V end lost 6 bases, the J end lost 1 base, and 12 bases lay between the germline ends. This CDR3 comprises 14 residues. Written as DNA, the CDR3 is TGTGCCAGCAGAACCGGGACTCGGAACACTGAAGCTTTCTTT. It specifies CASRTGTRNTEAFF.

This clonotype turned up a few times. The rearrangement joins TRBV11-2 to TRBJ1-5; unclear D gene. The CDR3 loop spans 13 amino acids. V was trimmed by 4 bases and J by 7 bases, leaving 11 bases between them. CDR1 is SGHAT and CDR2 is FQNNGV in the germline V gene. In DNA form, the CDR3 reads TGTGCCAGCAGCTCTCACAGTGTCCAGCCCCAGCATTTT. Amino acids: CASSSHSVQPQHF. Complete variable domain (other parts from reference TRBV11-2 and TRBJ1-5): EAGVAQSPRYKIIEKRQSVAFWCNPISGHATLYWYQQILGQGPKLLIQFQNNGVVDDSQLPKDRFSAERLKGVDSTLKIQPAKLEDSAVYLCASSSHSVQPQHFGDGTRLSIL.

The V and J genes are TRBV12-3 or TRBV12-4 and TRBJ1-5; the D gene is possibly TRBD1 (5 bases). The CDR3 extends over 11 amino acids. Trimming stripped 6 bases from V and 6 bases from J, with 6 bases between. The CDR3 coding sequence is TGTGCCAGCAGAGGGACTCAGCCCCAGCATTTT. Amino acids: CASRGTQPQHF.

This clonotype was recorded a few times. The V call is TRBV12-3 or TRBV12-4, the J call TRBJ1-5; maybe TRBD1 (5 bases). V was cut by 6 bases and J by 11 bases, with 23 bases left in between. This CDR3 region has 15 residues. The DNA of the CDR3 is TGTGCCAGCAGCCCCTGGAGCGGGCCGGGGGAAGCCCAGCATTTT. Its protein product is CASSPWSGPGEAQHF.

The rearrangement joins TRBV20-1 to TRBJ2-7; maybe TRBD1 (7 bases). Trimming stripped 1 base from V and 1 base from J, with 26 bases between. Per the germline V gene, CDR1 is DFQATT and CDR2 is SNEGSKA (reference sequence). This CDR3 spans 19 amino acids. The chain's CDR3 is CSARGTQGGYASESYEQYF. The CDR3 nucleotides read TGCAGTGCTAGAGGGACCCAGGGGGGCTATGCTTCCGAATCCTACGAGCAGTACTTC.

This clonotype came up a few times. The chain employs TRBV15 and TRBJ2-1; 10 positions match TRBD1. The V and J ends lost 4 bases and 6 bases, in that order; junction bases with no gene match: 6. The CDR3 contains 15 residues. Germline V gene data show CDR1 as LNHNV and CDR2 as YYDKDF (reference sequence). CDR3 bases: TGTGCCACCAGCACCAGGACAGGGGGGGGCAATGAGCAGTTCTTC. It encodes CATSTRTGGGNEQFF.

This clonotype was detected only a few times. The CDR3 reads CATSRDLAASYEQYF. The CDR3, as DNA: TGTGCCACCAGCAGAGATTTGGCGGCCTCCTACGAGCAGTACTTC. The chain recombines TRBV15 with TRBJ2-7; D gene uncertain. The V gene lost 0 bases and the J gene lost 0 bases, with 9 bases spanning the gap. This CDR3 spans 15 amino acids. Germline-derived CDR1 and CDR2 are LNHNV and YYDKDF (reference sequence).

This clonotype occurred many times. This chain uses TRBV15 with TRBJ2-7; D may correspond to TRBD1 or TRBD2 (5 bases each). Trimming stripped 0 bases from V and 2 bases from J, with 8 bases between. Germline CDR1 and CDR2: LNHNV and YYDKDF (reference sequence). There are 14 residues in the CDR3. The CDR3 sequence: CATSRDQGPYEQYF. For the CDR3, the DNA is TGTGCCACCAGCAGAGACCAGGGACCCTACGAGCAGTACTTC. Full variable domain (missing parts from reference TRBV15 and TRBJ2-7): DAMVIQNPRYQVTQFGKPVTLSCSQTLNHNVMYWYQQKSSQAPKLLFHYYDKDFNNEADTPDNFQSRRPNTSFCFLDIRSPGLGDTAMYLCATSRDQGPYEQYFGPGTRLTVT.

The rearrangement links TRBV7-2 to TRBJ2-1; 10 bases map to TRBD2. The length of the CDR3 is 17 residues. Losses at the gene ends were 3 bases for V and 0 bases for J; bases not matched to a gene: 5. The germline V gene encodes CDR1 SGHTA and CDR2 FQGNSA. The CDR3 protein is CASSLGIAGGSYNEQFF. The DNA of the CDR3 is TGTGCCAGCAGCTTGGGAATAGCGGGGGGCTCCTACAATGAGCAGTTCTTC.

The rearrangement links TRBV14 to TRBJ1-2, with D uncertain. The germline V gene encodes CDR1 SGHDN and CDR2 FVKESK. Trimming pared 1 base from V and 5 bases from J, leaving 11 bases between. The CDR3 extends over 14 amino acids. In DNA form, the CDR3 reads TGTGCCAGCAGCCAAGGGGCAGGAAGATATGGCTACACCTTC. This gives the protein CASSQGAGRYGYTF.

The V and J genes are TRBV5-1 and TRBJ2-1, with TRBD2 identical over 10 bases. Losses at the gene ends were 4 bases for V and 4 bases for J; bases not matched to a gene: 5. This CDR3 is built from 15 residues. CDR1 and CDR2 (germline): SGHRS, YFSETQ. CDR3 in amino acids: CASSGSGGIYNEQFF. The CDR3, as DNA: TGCGCCAGCAGCGGTAGCGGGGGGATTTACAATGAGCAGTTCTTC.

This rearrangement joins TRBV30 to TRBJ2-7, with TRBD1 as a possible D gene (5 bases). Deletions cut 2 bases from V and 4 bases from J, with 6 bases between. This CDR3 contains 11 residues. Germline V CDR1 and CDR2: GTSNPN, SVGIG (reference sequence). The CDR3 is CAWSQGYEQYF. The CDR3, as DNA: TGTGCCTGGAGTCAGGGATACGAGCAGTACTTC. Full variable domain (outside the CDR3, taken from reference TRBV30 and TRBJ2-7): SQTIHQWPATLVQPVGSPLSLECTVEGTSNPNLYWYRQAAGRGLQLLFYSVGIGQISSEVPQNLSASRPQDRQFILSSKKLLLSDSGFYLCAWSQGYEQYFGPGTRLTVT.

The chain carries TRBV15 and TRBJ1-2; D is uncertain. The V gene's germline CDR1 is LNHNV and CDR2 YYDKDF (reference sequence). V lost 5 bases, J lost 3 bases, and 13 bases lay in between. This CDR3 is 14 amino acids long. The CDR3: CATSSRPPDYGYTF. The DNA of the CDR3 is TGTGCCACCAGCTCTCGGCCACCCGACTATGGCTACACCTTC.

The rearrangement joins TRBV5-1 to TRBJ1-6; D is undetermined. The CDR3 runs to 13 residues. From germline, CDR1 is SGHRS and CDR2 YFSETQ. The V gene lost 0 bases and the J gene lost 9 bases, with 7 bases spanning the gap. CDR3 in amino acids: CASSLAESSPLHF. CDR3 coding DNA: TGCGCCAGCAGCTTGGCCGAAAGTTCACCCCTCCACTTT. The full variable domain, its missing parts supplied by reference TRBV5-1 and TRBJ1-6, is KAGVTQTPRYLIKTRGQQVTLSCSPISGHRSVSWYQQTPGQGLQFLFEYFSETQRNKGNFPGRFSGRQFSNSRSEMNVSTLELGDSALYLCASSLAESSPLHFGNGTRLTVT.

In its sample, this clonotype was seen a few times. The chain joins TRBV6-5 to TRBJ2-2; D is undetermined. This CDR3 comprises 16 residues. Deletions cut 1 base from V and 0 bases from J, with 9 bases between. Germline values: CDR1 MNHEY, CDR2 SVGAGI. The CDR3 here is CASSYLSTTNTGELFF. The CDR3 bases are TGTGCCAGCAGTTACTTATCGACAACGAACACCGGGGAGCTGTTTTTT.

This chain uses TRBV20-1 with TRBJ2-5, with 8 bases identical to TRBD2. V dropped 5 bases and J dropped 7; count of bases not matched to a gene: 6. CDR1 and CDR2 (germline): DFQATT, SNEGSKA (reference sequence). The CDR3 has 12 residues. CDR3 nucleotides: TGCAGTGCTTCAGCGGGGGTGGGGACCCAGTACTTC. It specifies CSASAGVGTQYF.

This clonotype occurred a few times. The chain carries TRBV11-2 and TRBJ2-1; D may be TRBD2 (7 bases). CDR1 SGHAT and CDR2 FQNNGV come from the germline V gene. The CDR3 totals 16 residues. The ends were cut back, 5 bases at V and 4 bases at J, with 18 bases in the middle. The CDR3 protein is CASSRSGGGAYNEQFF. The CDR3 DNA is TGTGCCAGCAGCCGTAGTGGGGGGGGGGCTTACAATGAGCAGTTCTTC. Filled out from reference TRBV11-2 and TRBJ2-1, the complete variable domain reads EAGVAQSPRYKIIEKRQSVAFWCNPISGHATLYWYQQILGQGPKLLIQFQNNGVVDDSQLPKDRFSAERLKGVDSTLKIQPAKLEDSAVYLCASSRSGGGAYNEQFFGPGTRLTVL.